This is a list of T cell receptor beta chains from one sample in a study of beta chain features in type 1 diabetes. Some clones are missing from TCRdb's copy, which holds only in-frame ones; the method was immunoSEQ multiplex PCR. Seen here are about 650,000 clones, around 12% observed once, and the top ten hold around 0.12%. The specimen was naive CD4+ T cells from blood. All receptors come from a man aged 30 to 45 with type 1 diabetes. CDR3s include the opening cysteine and the closing phenylalanine or tryptophan. A D gene is named only where the DNA matches it firmly. Size is omitted from some rows. Given values are once, few, many or a class for expanded clones.

d_call,clone_size,v_call,j_call,cdr3_length,cdr3_nt,cdr3_aa
TRBD1,NA,TRBV28,TRBJ2-4,16,TGTGCCAGCAGTTTATCCACGGGACAGGGTAAAAACATTCAGTACTTC,CASSLSTGQGKNIQYF
NA,few,TRBV7-2,TRBJ2-7,12,TGTGCCAGCAGCTTAGATACCTACGAGCAGTACTTC,CASSLDTYEQYF
NA,few,TRBV6-5,TRBJ2-7,12,TGTGCCAGCAGTCTCCCGAGCCACGAGCAGTACTTC,CASSLPSHEQYF
NA,NA,TRBV29-1,TRBJ1-1,13,TGCAGCGTCCGGGGGACCTTGAACACTGAAGCTTTCTTT,CSVRGTLNTEAFF
NA,few,TRBV7-2,TRBJ2-2,12,TGTGCCAGCAGCCGCGGGACCGGGGAGCTGTTTTTT,CASSRGTGELFF
NA,NA,TRBV5-1,TRBJ2-7,14,TGCGCCAGCAGCTTGGTCGACAGATCCTACGAGCAGTACTTC,CASSLVDRSYEQYF
NA,NA,TRBV7-9,TRBJ2-7,12,TGTGCCAGCAGCTTAACGGTCTACGAGCAGTACTTC,CASSLTVYEQYF
NA,NA,TRBV7-9,TRBJ1-2,15,TGTGCCAGCAGCTTAGGGCATCGAGTTAACTATGGCTACACCTTC,CASSLGHRVNYGYTF
NA,NA,TRBV7-2,TRBJ1-3,12,TGTGCCAGCAGCCCGTCTGGAAACACCATATATTTT,CASSPSGNTIYF
NA,NA,TRBV4-2,TRBJ1-5,16,TGTGCCAGCAGCCAAGATGGTAACAGAAACAATCAGCCCCAGCATTTT,CASSQDGNRNNQPQHF
NA,few,TRBV5-6,TRBJ1-1,13,TGTGCCAGCAGCCGGACAGCGCCCACTGAAGCTTTCTTT,CASSRTAPTEAFF
NA,NA,TRBV4-3,TRBJ1-5,15,TGCGCCAGCAGCCAAGAGGCAAAGGGTCAACAGCCCCAGCATTTT,CASSQEAKGQQPQHF
NA,NA,TRBV6-6,TRBJ2-1,16,TGTGCCAGCAGTTATACGGCCGCGGCAGGGGCGGATGAGCAGTTCTTC,CASSYTAAAGADEQFF
NA,NA,TRBV15,TRBJ2-5,14,TGTGCCAGCTCCCCGGGCGGATCGCAAGAGACCCAGTACTTC,CASSPGGSQETQYF
NA,few,TRBV5-6,TRBJ2-6,15,TGTGCCAGCAGCTTGCGGACAAGTGGGGCCAACGTCCTGACTTTC,CASSLRTSGANVLTF
TRBD2,NA,TRBV28,TRBJ2-1,16,TGTGCCAGCAGTTTGTCCGGTAGCGGGGGTACGGATGAGCAGTTCTTC,CASSLSGSGGTDEQFF
NA,NA,TRBV9,TRBJ1-3,16,TGTGCCAGCAGCGTAGAAGCGACTAGCTCTGGAAACACCATATATTTT,CASSVEATSSGNTIYF
TRBD1,few,TRBV30,TRBJ1-6,17,TGTGCCTGGAGTGTCGACAGGGTTTCTCCCTATAATTCACCCCTCCACTTT,CAWSVDRVSPYNSPLHF
NA,few,TRBV18,TRBJ1-6,15,TGTGCCAGCTCAGCCCGTGGGGTGAGGGATTCACCCCTCCACTTT,CASSARGVRDSPLHF
TRBD1,NA,TRBV2,TRBJ2-1,15,TGTGCCAGCACAACCGGGACAGGGGCCTACAATGAGCAGTTCTTC,CASTTGTGAYNEQFF
NA,NA,TRBV2,TRBJ1-2,12,TGTGCCAGCAGGACCTTTGACTATGGCTACACCTTC,CASRTFDYGYTF
NA,few,TRBV7-2,TRBJ2-7,16,TGTGCCAGCAGCTTAGGATCGCTAGAGGGAACCTACGAGCAGTACTTC,CASSLGSLEGTYEQYF
NA,few,TRBV6-5,TRBJ1-3,15,TGTGCCAGCACTAAAAGCGGGAATCGTGGAAACACCATATATTTT,CASTKSGNRGNTIYF
NA,NA,TRBV7-2,TRBJ2-3,16,TGTGCCAGCAGCTTAGTATGGGAGCCCTTCGGGGATACGCAGTATTTT,CASSLVWEPFGDTQYF
NA,NA,TRBV5-4,TRBJ2-7,16,TGTGCCAGCAGCCCTGCAACGGGCCTAGGGGACTACGAGCAGTACTTC,CASSPATGLGDYEQYF
NA,few,TRBV4-2,TRBJ2-3,12,TGTGCCAGCAGCCACGGCACAGATACGCAGTATTTT,CASSHGTDTQYF
NA,NA,TRBV6-5,TRBJ1-5,13,TGTGCCAGCAGGAGAGAGGGAGATCCGAAACTGCATTTT,CASRREGDPKLHF